A selection of T cell receptor beta chains follows, all from one sample in a study of cytomegalovirus exposure and HLA in healthy donors. Data came from immunoSEQ multiplex PCR; TCRdb stores just in-frame clones and leaves some out. In the table there are some 160,000 clones, around 85% of which are singletons. Sequencing was carried out using PBMCs. These receptors all come from a man in his fifties or sixties in good health and CMV-seropositive. CDR3s include the opening cysteine and the closing phenylalanine or tryptophan. D genes are given only for firm matches. Some rows mark clone size as missing; the rest say once, few, many or name a class of expanded clone.

V gene	J gene	clone size	D gene	CDR3 DNA	CDR3 protein
TRBV30	TRBJ1-2	.	TRBD1	TGTGCCTGGAAGCGGGGACAGGGGGCGAGGGGCTACACCTTC	CAWKRGQGARGYTF
TRBV7-9	TRBJ2-1	.	.	TGTGCCAGCAGCTTAGGGGGCACCCCCAATGAGCAGTTCTTC	CASSLGGTPNEQFF
TRBV18	TRBJ2-7	.	.	TGTGCCAGCTCACCACAGGCAGAGGGCTACGAGCAGTACTTC	CASSPQAEGYEQYF
TRBV4-1	TRBJ1-5	.	.	TGCGCCAGCAGCCAACCCCTCAGTAAGGGGAATCAGCCCCAGCATTTT	CASSQPLSKGNQPQHF
TRBV11-2	TRBJ2-3	.	.	TGTGCCAGCAGCTTAAGCGGATCAGATACGCAGTATTTT	CASSLSGSDTQYF
TRBV5-6	TRBJ2-7	.	.	TGTGCCAGCAGCCCCCCAAGGGGCAGGGGCGTCAGCTCCTACGAGCAGTACTTC	CASSPPRGRGVSSYEQYF
TRBV28	TRBJ1-4	.	.	TGTGCCAGCAGTTTAGGTCCGAGACACGAAAAACTGTTTTTT	CASSLGPRHEKLFF
TRBV19	TRBJ2-7	.	.	TGTGCCAGTAGTTCGGGGACCTACGAGCAGTACTTC	CASSSGTYEQYF
TRBV6-5	TRBJ1-1	.	.	TGTGCCAGCGGCCCGGGGGGGAGAACGACTGAAGCTTTCTTT	CASGPGGRTTEAFF
TRBV18	TRBJ2-1	few	TRBD2	TGTGCCAGCTCACCCGCGGGGGGGGCGCTTGAGGATGAGCAGTTCTTC	CASSPAGGALEDEQFF
TRBV4-1	TRBJ2-7	.	.	TGCGCCAGCAGCCAAGATTGGACGAGGGGGAGCGAGCAGTACTTC	CASSQDWTRGSEQYF
TRBV9	TRBJ2-1	.	.	TGTGCCAGCAGCACAGGACTAATTGAGCAGTTCTTC	CASSTGLIEQFF
TRBV9	TRBJ1-3	.	TRBD1	TGTGCCAGCAGCTTTTCAGGGACAGCACCTGGAAACACCATATATTTT	CASSFSGTAPGNTIYF
TRBV9	TRBJ2-5	.	TRBD2	TGTGCCAGCAGCGTAGGACTAGCGGGGGTGGAGACCCAGTACTTC	CASSVGLAGVETQYF